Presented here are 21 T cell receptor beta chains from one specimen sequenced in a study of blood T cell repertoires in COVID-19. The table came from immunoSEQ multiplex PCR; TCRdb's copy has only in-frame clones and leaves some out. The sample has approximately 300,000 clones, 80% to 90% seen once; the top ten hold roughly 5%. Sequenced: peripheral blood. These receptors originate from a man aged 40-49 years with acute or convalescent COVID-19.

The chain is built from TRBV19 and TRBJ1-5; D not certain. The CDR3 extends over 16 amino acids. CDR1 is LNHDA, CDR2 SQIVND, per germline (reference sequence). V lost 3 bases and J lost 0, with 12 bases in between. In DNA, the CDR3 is TGTGCCAGTAGTATCCCCTGGCACGCTAGCAATCAGCCCCAGCATTTT. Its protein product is CASSIPWHASNQPQHF.

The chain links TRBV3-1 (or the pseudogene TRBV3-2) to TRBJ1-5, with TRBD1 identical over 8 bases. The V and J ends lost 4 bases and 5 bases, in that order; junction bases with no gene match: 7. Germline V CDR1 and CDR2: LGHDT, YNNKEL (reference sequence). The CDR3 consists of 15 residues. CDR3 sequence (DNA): TGTGCCAGCAGCCCTGACAGGGGAAGGTATCAGCCCCAGCATTTT. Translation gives CASSPDRGRYQPQHF.

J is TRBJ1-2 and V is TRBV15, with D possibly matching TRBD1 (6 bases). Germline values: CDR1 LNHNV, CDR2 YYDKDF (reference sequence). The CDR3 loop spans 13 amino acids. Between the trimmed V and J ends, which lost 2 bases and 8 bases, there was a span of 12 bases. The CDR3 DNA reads TGTGCCACCAGCAGATCTGGGGGCGGAGGCTACACCTTC. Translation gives CATSRSGGGGYTF.

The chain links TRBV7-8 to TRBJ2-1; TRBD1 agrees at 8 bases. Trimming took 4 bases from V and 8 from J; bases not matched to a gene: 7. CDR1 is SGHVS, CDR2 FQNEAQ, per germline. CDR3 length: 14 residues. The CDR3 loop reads CASSWGQALHEQFF. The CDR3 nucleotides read TGTGCCAGCAGCTGGGGACAGGCTTTACATGAGCAGTTCTTC. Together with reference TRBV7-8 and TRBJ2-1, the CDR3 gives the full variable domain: GAGVSQSPRYKVAKRGQDVALRCDPISGHVSLFWYQQALGQGPEFLTYFQNEAQLDKSGLPSDRFFAERPEGSVSTLKIQRTQQEDSAVYLCASSWGQALHEQFFGPGTRLTVL.

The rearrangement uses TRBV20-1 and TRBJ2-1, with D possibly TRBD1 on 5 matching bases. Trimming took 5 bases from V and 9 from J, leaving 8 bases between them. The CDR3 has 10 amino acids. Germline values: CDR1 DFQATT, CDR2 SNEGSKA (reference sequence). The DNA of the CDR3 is TGCAGTGCTTCTAGGGGTGAGCAGTTCTTC. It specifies CSASRGEQFF.

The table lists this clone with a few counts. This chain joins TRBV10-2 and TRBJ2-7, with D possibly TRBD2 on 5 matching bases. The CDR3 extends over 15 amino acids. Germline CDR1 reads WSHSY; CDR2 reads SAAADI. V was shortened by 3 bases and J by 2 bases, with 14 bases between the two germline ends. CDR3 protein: CASSEPQRFPYEQYF. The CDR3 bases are TGCGCCAGCAGTGAACCCCAGCGGTTTCCCTACGAGCAGTACTTC.

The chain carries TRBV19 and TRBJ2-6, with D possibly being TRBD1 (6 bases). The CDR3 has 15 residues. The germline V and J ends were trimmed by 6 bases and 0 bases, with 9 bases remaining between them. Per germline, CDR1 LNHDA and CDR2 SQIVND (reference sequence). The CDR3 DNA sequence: TGTGCCAGTAGAGGGGGTAGCTCTGGGGCCAACGTCCTGACTTTC. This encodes CASRGGSSGANVLTF.

The CDR3 region is CASSERDSGELFF. In DNA, the CDR3 is TGTGCCAGCAGTGAACGGGATTCCGGGGAGCTGTTTTTT. This rearrangement joins TRBV25-1 to TRBJ2-2; D is possibly TRBD2 (5 bases). Trimming cost V 2 bases and J 6 bases, with 7 bases left between them. CDR3 size: 13 residues. Germline V lookup: CDR1 MGHDK, CDR2 SYGVNS.

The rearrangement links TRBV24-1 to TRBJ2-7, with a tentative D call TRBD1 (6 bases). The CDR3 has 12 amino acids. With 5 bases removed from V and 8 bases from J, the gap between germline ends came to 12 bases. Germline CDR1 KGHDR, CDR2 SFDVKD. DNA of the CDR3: TGTGCCACCAGTGCCTCGACAGGCCAGCAGTACTTC. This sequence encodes CATSASTGQQYF.

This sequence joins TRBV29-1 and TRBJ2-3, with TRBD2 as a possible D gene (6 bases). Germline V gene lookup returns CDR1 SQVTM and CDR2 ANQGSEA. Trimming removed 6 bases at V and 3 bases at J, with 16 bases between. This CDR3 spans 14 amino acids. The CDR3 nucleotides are TGCAGCGTCCGGAAACAAGGGACTACAGATACGCAGTATTTT. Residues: CSVRKQGTTDTQYF.

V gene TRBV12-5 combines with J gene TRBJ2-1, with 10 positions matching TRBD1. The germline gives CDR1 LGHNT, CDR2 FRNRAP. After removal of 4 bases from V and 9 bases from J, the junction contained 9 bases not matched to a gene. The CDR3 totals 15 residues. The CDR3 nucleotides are TGTGCTAGTGGTTGGACAGGGGGAGGCTACGGTGAGCAGTTCTTC. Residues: CASGWTGGGYGEQFF. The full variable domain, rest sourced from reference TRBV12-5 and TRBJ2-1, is DARVTQTPRHKVTEMGQEVTMRCQPILGHNTVFWYRQTMMQGLELLAYFRNRAPLDDSGMPKDRFSAEMPDATLATLKIQPSEPRDSAVYFCASGWTGGGYGEQFFGPGTRLTVL.

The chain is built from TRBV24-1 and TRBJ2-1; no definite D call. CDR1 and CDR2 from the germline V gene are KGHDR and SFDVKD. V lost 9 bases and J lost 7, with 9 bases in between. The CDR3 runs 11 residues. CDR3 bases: TGTGCCACCGGGCAAACTAATGAGCAGTTCTTC. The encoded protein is CATGQTNEQFF.

The CDR3 DNA is TGTGCCAGCAGTGAAGCAAGAAACAGGGATGAGTATAGCAATCAGCCCCAGCATTTT. Amino acids: CASSEARNRDEYSNQPQHF. The chain links TRBV6-1 to TRBJ1-5; possibly TRBD1 for D (6 bases). The CDR3 contains 19 residues. Germline values: CDR1 MNHNS, CDR2 SASEGT. Trimming stripped 0 bases from V and 0 bases from J, with 18 bases between.

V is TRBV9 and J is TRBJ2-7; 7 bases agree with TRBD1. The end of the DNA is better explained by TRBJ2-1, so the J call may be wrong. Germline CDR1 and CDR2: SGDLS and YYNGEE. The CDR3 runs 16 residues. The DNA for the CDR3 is TGTGCCAGCAGCCTTTCAGGGGGTCCCCTCTACAATGAGCAGTTCTTC. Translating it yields CASSLSGGPLYNEQFF.

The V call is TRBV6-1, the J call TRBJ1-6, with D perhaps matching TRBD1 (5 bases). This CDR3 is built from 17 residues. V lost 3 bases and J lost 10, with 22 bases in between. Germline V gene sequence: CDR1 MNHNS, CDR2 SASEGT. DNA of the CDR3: TGTGCCAGCAGTGATGGGGCAGGGTCGCCTATTTGGTCACCCCTCCACTTT. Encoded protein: CASSDGAGSPIWSPLHF.

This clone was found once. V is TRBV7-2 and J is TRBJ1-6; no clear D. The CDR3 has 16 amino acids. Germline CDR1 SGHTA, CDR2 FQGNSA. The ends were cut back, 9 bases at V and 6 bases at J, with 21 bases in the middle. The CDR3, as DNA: TGTGCCAGTACTCCAGGTGGTCTTATGGGTAATTCACCCCTCCACTTT. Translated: CASTPGGLMGNSPLHF.

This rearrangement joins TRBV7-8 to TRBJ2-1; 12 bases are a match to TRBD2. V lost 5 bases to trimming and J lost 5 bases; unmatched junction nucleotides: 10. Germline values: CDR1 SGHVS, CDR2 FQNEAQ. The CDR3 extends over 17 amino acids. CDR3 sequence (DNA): TGTGCCAGCAGCCCGTTACTAGCGGGGGGCAACCACAATGAGCAGTTCTTC. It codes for CASSPLLAGGNHNEQFF.

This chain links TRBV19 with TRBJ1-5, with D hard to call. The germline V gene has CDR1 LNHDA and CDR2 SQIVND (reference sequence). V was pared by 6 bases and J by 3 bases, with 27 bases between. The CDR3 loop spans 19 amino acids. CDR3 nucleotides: TGTGCCAGTAGCCTAACCCTCCGCCGGGTCGCTGGCAACAATCAGCCCCAGCATTTT. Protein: CASSLTLRRVAGNNQPQHF.

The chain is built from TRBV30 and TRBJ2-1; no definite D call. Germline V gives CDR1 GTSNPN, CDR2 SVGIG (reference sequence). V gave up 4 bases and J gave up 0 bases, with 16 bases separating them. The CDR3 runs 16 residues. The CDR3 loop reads CAWMMPGPSSYNEQFF. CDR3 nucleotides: TGTGCCTGGATGATGCCGGGTCCGAGCTCCTACAATGAGCAGTTCTTC.

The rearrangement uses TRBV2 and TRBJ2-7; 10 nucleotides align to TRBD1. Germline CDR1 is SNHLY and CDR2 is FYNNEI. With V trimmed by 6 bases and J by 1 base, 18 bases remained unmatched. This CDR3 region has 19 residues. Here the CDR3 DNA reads TGTGCCAGCAGCGCCCCGGGACAGGGGCCCGCGGGGCTTTCCTACGAGCAGTACTTC. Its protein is CASSAPGQGPAGLSYEQYF.

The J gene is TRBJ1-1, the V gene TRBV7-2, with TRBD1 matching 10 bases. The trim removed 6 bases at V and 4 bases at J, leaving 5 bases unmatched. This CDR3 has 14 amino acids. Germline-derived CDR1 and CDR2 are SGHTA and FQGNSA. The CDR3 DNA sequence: TGTGCCAGCAGTCGACAGGGGGCGCCCACTGAAGCTTTCTTT. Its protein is CASSRQGAPTEAFF.